These 17 T cell receptor beta chains were all obtained from the same sample, sequenced in a study of T cells in women clearing cervical HPV infection. Assay used: immunoSEQ multiplex PCR; TCRdb lists only in-frame clones, some missing. This sample's table has some 41,000 clones. Sample: blood buffy coat. These receptors were taken from a woman between 18 and 70 years old with a cervical HPV16 infection that either progressed to CIN3+ or cleared (not recorded which).

In the case of this clone: Sequence at one end of the junction differs from germline and may be a read error. The read is 3 residues too short to cover the CDR3 end, so that end is filled in from the germline J gene. The chain employs TRBV7-9 and TRBJ2-5; D is uncertain. The CDR3 loop spans 11 amino acids. The germline gives CDR1 SEHNR, CDR2 FQNEAQ (reference sequence). The part of the CDR3 DNA that was read is TGTTCCAGCAGCTTCGGAGAGACC. Its protein is CSSSFGET. The CDR3 in its entirety is CSSSFGETQYF.

Notes on this clone: Sequencing ends 3 residues short of the CDR3 end; the germline J gene provides the rest. The chain has TRBV2 and TRBJ2-7; 8 nucleotides match TRBD2. The CDR3 covers 14 residues. V shed 5 bases and J 3 bases; nucleotides not matched to a gene: 6. CDR1 is SNHLY, CDR2 FYNNEI, per germline. The CDR3: CASSRGLVGYEQYF. CDR3 DNA, as far as it was read: TGTGCCAGCAGTCGGGGACTAGTCGGCTACGAG.

Details on this clone: The read ends 3 residues shy of where the CDR3 ends; the end is completed using the germline J gene. The chain employs TRBV7-8 and TRBJ2-6; D is undetermined. Germline CDR1 is SGHVS and CDR2 is FQNEAQ. V lost 4 bases, J lost 1 base, and 11 bases lay in between. This CDR3 spans 16 amino acids. The sequenced CDR3 bases are TGTGCCAGCAGCTCCCCCGAAGGGTCTGGGGCCAACGTC. Residues: CASSSPEGSGANV. The complete CDR3 protein is CASSSPEGSGANVLTF.

Notes on this clone: Read data end 3 residues before the CDR3 end; the end is taken from the germline J gene. The genes are TRBV20-1 and TRBJ1-1, with 7 positions matching TRBD1. V gave up 6 bases and J gave up 3 bases; unmatched junction bases: 10. The CDR3 sequence is 14 residues long. Per the germline V gene, CDR1 is DFQATT and CDR2 is SNEGSKA (reference sequence). The CDR3 sequence: CSAPLQGRDTEAFF. CDR3 bases read: TGCAGTGCCCCTTTACAGGGGCGAGACACTGAA.

Concerning this clone itself: The observed sequence ends 3 residues before the CDR3 terminus, with the missing tail filled in from the germline J gene. The genes are TRBV19 and TRBJ2-3; 9 nucleotides match TRBD1. There are 16 residues in the CDR3. Trimming at V came to 2 bases and at J to 4 bases, leaving 7 bases not matched to a gene. CDR1 and CDR2 from the germline V gene are LNHDA and SQIVND (reference sequence). CDR3 loop: CASSIMTGGLADTQYF. CDR3 bases read: TGTGCCAGTAGTATAATGACAGGGGGTTTAGCAGATACG.

Comments on this clone: The CDR3 end lies 3 residues beyond the end of the read and is filled in from the germline J gene. The chain couples TRBV20-1 to TRBJ2-2; D is possibly TRBD1 (6 bases). The CDR3 covers 13 residues. In germline, CDR1 is DFQATT, CDR2 SNEGSKA (reference sequence). Trimming stripped 4 bases from V and 5 bases from J, with 11 bases between. The CDR3 sequence: CSAMTGQTGELFF. The sequenced CDR3 bases are TGCAGTGCTATGACAGGACAAACCGGGGAG.

Of note for this clone: The read stops 3 residues short of the end of the CDR3; the missing end is completed from the germline J gene. The chain joins TRBV6-4 to TRBJ2-7, with 11 bases identical to TRBD1. This CDR3 is built from 17 residues. CDR1 and CDR2 from the germline V gene are MRHNA and SNTAGT. The J segment lost 2 bases and the V segment lost 0 bases, leaving 6 bases of the junction unmatched. Incomplete CDR3 DNA: TGTGCCAGCAGTGACTCGTTAGGACAGGGGGCCCCCTACGAG. Translation gives CASSDSLGQGAPYE. The complete CDR3 reads CASSDSLGQGAPYEQYF.

Partial CDR3 DNA: TGTGCCAGCCCGACATATTCCTATGGC. This gives the protein CASPTYSYG. The entire CDR3 protein reads CASPTYSYGYTF. The genes are TRBV2 and TRBJ1-2; D gene unclear. The CDR3 end falls 3 residues outside the read, so it is completed with the germline J gene. The CDR3 sequence is 12 residues long. The V and J ends lost 8 bases and 4 bases respectively, with 11 bases between them. Germline CDR1 reads SNHLY; CDR2 reads FYNNEI.

Of note for this clone: The read terminates 3 residues ahead of where the CDR3 ends, so the germline J gene completes it. This rearrangement joins TRBV11-3 to TRBJ1-1, with D possibly TRBD1 on 5 matching bases. The CDR3 is 14 amino acids. The V end was cut by 6 bases, the J end by 2 bases, with 13 bases between. Germline loops: CDR1 SGHNT, CDR2 YENEEA. The part of the CDR3 DNA that was read is TGTGCCAGCAGGGGGGGATTCCAAAACACTGAA. Its translation is CASRGGFQNTE. The CDR3, in full, reads CASRGGFQNTEAFF.

Turning to this clone: The CDR3 extends 3 residues past the end of the read, so its final part is completed from the germline J gene. The rearrangement uses TRBV7-2 and TRBJ1-1, with no clear D. Germline loops: CDR1 SGHTA, CDR2 FQGNSA. This CDR3 region has 12 residues. The CDR3 spells CASSLDSRVAFF. The sequenced part of the CDR3 DNA is TGTGCCAGCAGCTTAGACTCGAGGGTA.

CDR3: CASSHLGLGGTEAFF. Partial CDR3 DNA: TGTGCCAGCAGCCACTTGGGGCTGGGGGGCACTGAA. The chain is built from TRBV5-4 and TRBJ1-1; D may be TRBD1 (5 bases). Sequencing ends 3 residues short of the CDR3 end; the germline J gene provides the rest. The CDR3 loop spans 15 amino acids. Germline V gene sequence: CDR1 SGHNT, CDR2 YYREEE (reference sequence). V gave up 4 bases and J gave up 4 bases, with 17 bases separating them.

On this clone itself: The read ends 3 residues early relative to the CDR3; the germline J gene fills the gap. The chain joins TRBV6-2 or TRBV6-3 to TRBJ1-2; 8 bases align to TRBD1. CDR1 is MNHEY and CDR2 is SVGEGT in the germline V gene. The CDR3 spans 16 residues. The covered CDR3 bases are TGTGCCAGCAGCCTTCTGGACGGACGACAGGGGAATGAC. This sequence encodes CASSLLDGRQGND. The full CDR3 protein is CASSLLDGRQGNDYTF.

Details on this clone: One end of the junction is discordant with germline, which a read error may explain. The sequenced fragment ends 3 residues before the CDR3 boundary, so the rest is inferred from the germline J gene. Other DNA sequences in the sample encode the same CDR3. The chain joins TRBV30 to TRBJ1-3; D not resolved. CDR3 length equals 13 residues. CDR1 GTSNPN and CDR2 SVGIG come from the germline V gene (reference sequence). Here the CDR3 reads CAWSVGGGNTIYF. The DNA read from the CDR3 is TGTGCCTGGAGTGTCGGAGGCGGAAACACT.

Turning to this clone: Read coverage stops 3 residues before the CDR3 terminus; the germline J gene supplies the remainder. The chain combines TRBV30 with TRBJ2-5, with 7 nucleotides matching TRBD2. Germline V gives CDR1 GTSNPN, CDR2 SVGIG (reference sequence). This CDR3 region has 14 residues. J lost 5 bases, V lost 0 bases, and 6 bases had no gene match. The CDR3 DNA, read in part, is TGTGCCTGGAGTGTATGGGGGGGGAGGGAGACC. It codes for CAWSVWGGRET. The entire CDR3 is CAWSVWGGRETQYF.

In the case of this clone: The read terminates 3 residues ahead of where the CDR3 ends, so the germline J gene completes it. The V call is TRBV7-2, the J call TRBJ2-2; D uncertain. The CDR3 consists of 15 residues. Trimming shortened V by 2 bases and J by 1 base, and 8 bases separated the two germline ends. CDR1 and CDR2 (germline): SGHTA, FQGNSA. Incomplete CDR3 DNA: TGTGCCAGCAGCTTACTCCCCGGGAACACCGGGGAG. This encodes CASSLLPGNTGE. From start to end, the CDR3 is CASSLLPGNTGELFF.

With regard to this clone: Read sequence stops 3 residues before the CDR3 end, and the germline J gene provides the missing end. The rearrangement joins TRBV7-8 to TRBJ2-5; D may be TRBD1 (6 bases). Germline V lookup: CDR1 SGHVS, CDR2 FQNEAQ. This CDR3 comprises 15 residues. The V gene lost 3 bases and the J gene lost 4 bases, with 15 bases spanning the gap. The covered CDR3 bases are TGTGCCAGCAGCTTCCGCAGGGGTAGCAGAGAGACC. This gives the protein CASSFRRGSRET. The whole CDR3 reads CASSFRRGSRETQYF.

On this clone itself: The read is 3 residues too short to cover the CDR3 end, so that end is filled in from the germline J gene. The J gene is TRBJ2-7, the V gene TRBV5-1, with D perhaps TRBD1 (6 bases). Trimming cost V 1 base and J 4 bases, with 9 bases left between them. CDR3 length equals 13 residues. CDR1 and CDR2 from the germline V gene are SGHRS and YFSETQ. CDR3 amino acids: CASSLTTGYEQYF. The covered CDR3 bases are TGCGCCAGCAGCTTGACGACAGGTTACGAG. Variable domain in full (rest from reference TRBV5-1 and TRBJ2-7): KAGVTQTPRYLIKTRGQQVTLSCSPISGHRSVSWYQQTPGQGLQFLFEYFSETQRNKGNFPGRFSGRQFSNSRSEMNVSTLELGDSALYLCASSLTTGYEQYFGPGTRLTVT.